This T cell receptor beta chain was identified during a study of long-term antiretroviral therapy in people with HIV. General study results and limits: Researchers lacked any data on ART adherence, viral resistance or therapy changes. Controls had broader CDR3 length ranges than HIV repertoires did. Post-treatment diversity went higher with ART but stayed below transplant donor controls.

Version v3.0 of the immunoSEQ assay ran at survey level. The protocol was immunoSEQ multiplex PCR, while the TCRdb copy is restricted to in-frame clones and leaves out a portion. Here the sample spans 20,000 to 30,000 clones, 65% to 90% being singletons. Details on this clone: Its antigen is undetermined.

Germline V gene sequence: CDR1 PRHDT, CDR2 FYEKMQ (reference sequence). The V gene end was trimmed by 5 bases and the J gene end by 4 bases; junction bases not matched to a gene: 17. The CDR3 runs to 19 residues. This clonotype was sampled from a man in his fifties or sixties with HIV. Sequencing used unsorted PBMCs, obtained 3 years after starting antiretroviral therapy. This chain joins TRBV13 and TRBJ2-1; TRBD2 matches at 10 bases. This chain's CDR3 is CASSPDTGLADPRYNEQFF. In nucleotides, the CDR3 is TGTGCCAGCAGCCCAGATACAGGACTAGCGGACCCCCGGTACAATGAGCAGTTCTTC.